Listed here are 9 T cell receptor beta chains from one sample, sequenced in a study of OX40 agonist ivuxolimab in advanced cancers. Measured with immunoSEQ multiplex PCR; TCRdb has only the in-frame clones, and not every one. Counted here are fewer than 90,000 clones, more than 80% occurring once; the ten biggest clones make up about 1.1%. The sequencing used CD4+ or CD8+ T cells sorted from blood, collected in a trial of the OX40 agonist ivuxolimab. Receptor source: an adult with an advanced solid tumor such as melanoma, head and neck, liver or kidney cancer.

This clone was seen once. The V gene is TRBV7-9, the J gene TRBJ1-1; no firm D call. Germline-derived CDR1 and CDR2 are SEHNR and FQNEAQ (reference sequence). The CDR3 spans 15 residues. With 1 base removed from V and 3 bases from J, the gap between germline ends came to 12 bases. CDR3 residues: CASSLGDPPDTEAFF. The CDR3, as DNA: TGTGCCAGCAGCTTAGGAGATCCGCCGGACACTGAAGCTTTCTTT. The full variable domain, its missing parts supplied by reference TRBV7-9 and TRBJ1-1, is DTGVSQNPRHKITKRGQNVTFRCDPISEHNRLYWYRQTLGQGPEFLTYFQNEAQLEKSRLLSDRFSAERPKGSFSTLEIQRTEQGDSAMYLCASSLGDPPDTEAFFGQGTRLTVV.

The chain links TRBV7-6 to TRBJ2-1; D is perhaps TRBD1 (5 bases). CDR3 length equals 15 residues. Germline lookup yields CDR1 SGHVS and CDR2 FNYEAQ. The V and J ends lost 0 bases and 6 bases respectively, with 12 bases between them. The CDR3 reads CASSLASGSVNEQFF. CDR3 in DNA: TGTGCCAGCAGCTTAGCGTCAGGGTCGGTCAATGAGCAGTTCTTC. The full variable domain, completed using reference TRBV7-6 and TRBJ2-1, is GAGVSQSPRYKVTKRGQDVALRCDPISGHVSLYWYRQALGQGPEFLTYFNYEAQQDKSGLPNDRFSAERPEGSISTLTIQRTEQRDSAMYRCASSLASGSVNEQFFGPGTRLTVL.

The chain recombines TRBV6-1 with TRBJ1-3; 7 positions agree with TRBD1. The CDR3 totals 15 residues. Germline lookup yields CDR1 MNHNS and CDR2 SASEGT. Trimming took 5 bases from V and 0 from J; bases not matched to a gene: 4. CDR3 sequence: CASSNRDSSGNTIYF. The CDR3 coding sequence is TGTGCCAGCAGTAACCGGGACAGCTCTGGAAACACCATATATTTT.

The genes are TRBV5-1 and TRBJ1-6, with 7 bases identical to TRBD1. J lost 7 bases, V lost 5 bases, and 15 bases had no gene match. The CDR3 runs to 17 residues. Per the germline V gene, CDR1 is SGHRS and CDR2 is YFSETQ. As DNA, the CDR3 is TGCGCCAGCAGTCGCGTCCTCGCAGGGGGTACGAATTCACCCCTCCACTTT. This sequence encodes CASSRVLAGGTNSPLHF.

The chain has TRBV5-1 and TRBJ1-1; D is unresolved. Per germline, CDR1 SGHRS and CDR2 YFSETQ. The CDR3 spans 12 residues. Deletions cut 5 bases from V and 2 bases from J, with 7 bases between. The CDR3 here is CASRPDNTEAFF. CDR3 bases: TGCGCCAGCAGACCTGACAACACTGAAGCTTTCTTT.

This chain joins TRBV5-8 and TRBJ2-3, with D possibly TRBD1 on 6 matching bases. CDR3 length: 14 residues. Germline V gene sequence: CDR1 SGHTS, CDR2 YDEGEE. V lost 4 bases and J lost 0, with 9 bases in between. For the CDR3, the DNA is TGTGCCAGCAGCCTCGGACAGAGCACAGATACGCAGTATTTT. Its protein product is CASSLGQSTDTQYF.

The chain has TRBV5-5 and TRBJ1-1; D not resolved. V lost 2 bases, J lost 0 bases, and 5 bases lay in between. This CDR3 has 13 residues. Germline V gene data show CDR1 as SGHKS and CDR2 as YYEKEE (reference sequence). CDR3 bases: TGTGCCAGCAGCTTTATTCTGAACACTGAAGCTTTCTTT. Its translation is CASSFILNTEAFF. The variable domain in full, with the rest retrieved from reference TRBV5-5 and TRBJ1-1, is DAGVTQSPTHLIKTRGQQVTLRCSPISGHKSVSWYQQVLGQGPQFIFQYYEKEERGRGNFPDRFSARQFPNYSSELNVNALLLGDSALYLCASSFILNTEAFFGQGTRLTVV.

This sequence joins TRBV9 and TRBJ1-6; maybe TRBD1 (5 bases). Germline V gene sequence: CDR1 SGDLS, CDR2 YYNGEE. The CDR3 is 16 amino acids. Trimming shortened V by 7 bases and J by 0 bases, and 14 bases separated the two germline ends. CDR3 sequence (DNA): TGTGCCAGCTCGACAGATCTGGGCTCCTATAATTCACCCCTCCACTTT. This codes for CASSTDLGSYNSPLHF.

The chain couples TRBV7-2 to TRBJ2-2; D remains ambiguous. The length of the CDR3 is 17 residues. Germline V CDR1 and CDR2: SGHTA, FQGNSA. V shed 5 bases and J shed 0 bases, with 16 bases lying between them. CDR3 bases: TGTGCCAGCAGCCTGTCAAATCGCGCCACGAACACCGGGGAGCTGTTTTTT. Residues: CASSLSNRATNTGELFF.